This TCR beta chain was identified during a study of glioma-infiltrating T cells. In the study overall: Presurgical dexamethasone in glioma patients lasted six or fewer days. Blood libraries targeted roughly 4- to 11-fold coverage of about a million T cells. Regarding the study as a whole: Shared blood CDR3 signature motifs marked patients with low tissue-blood divergence.

Amplification of TCR alpha and beta CDR3 regions from RNA used iRepertoire nested multiplex PCR. Input was roughly 100-450 ng of tissue mRNA or PBMC total RNA. One entry per CDR3 protein, called by TCRdb with MiXCR from the multiplex PCR reads. The sample lists 300,000 to 400,000 distinct CDR3 sequences; around 45% were seen once. Trimming stripped 10 bases from V and 1 base from J, with 12 bases between. Germline loops: CDR1 MNHNS, CDR2 SASEGT. The CDR3 covers 13 residues. This clonotype was found many times. Its antigen is currently unknown. This sequence was found in a human donor with low-grade glioma or glioblastoma, undergoing nonglioma brain surgery, or in good health (not recorded which). The genes are TRBV6-1 and TRBJ2-3; D might be TRBD1 (6 bases). Input material: glioma tissue, nonneoplastic brain tissue, or PBMCs (not recorded which). The CDR3 protein is CAIGRTGTDTQYF. DNA of the CDR3: TGTGCCATCGGCCGGACAGGCACAGATACGCAGTATTTT.